This is a list of T cell receptor beta chains from one sample in a study of circulating CD8 cells and anti-PD-1 response in melanoma. TCRdb itself ran the reads through MiXCR, one entry per CDR3 protein. The sample includes 600 to 950 distinct CDR3 sequences, more than 10% of them seen just once. Here the sequenced sample was CD8+ T cells from PBMCs, taken at baseline or after one month of anti-PD-1 therapy (not recorded which). These receptors all come from a human donor with melanoma. CDR3s include the opening cysteine and the closing phenylalanine or tryptophan. A D gene is named only where the DNA matches it firmly. A clone size is listed for some rows: how often the clone was seen (once, few, many), or a class if it is expanded.

CDR3aa: CSVGSEGAFF; CDR3nt: TGCAGCGTTGGGTCCGAGGGAGCTTTCTTT; abundance: medium-sized; v_gene: TRBV29-1; j_gene: TRBJ1-1; d_gene: NA
CDR3aa: CAIGPGTGYEQYF; CDR3nt: TGTGCCATCGGCCCCGGGACAGGCTACGAGCAGTACTTC; abundance: medium-sized; v_gene: TRBV27; j_gene: TRBJ2-7; d_gene: TRBD1
CDR3aa: CASTLPSTDTQYF; CDR3nt: TGTGCCAGCACCCTACCTAGCACAGATACGCAGTATTTT; abundance: large; v_gene: TRBV2; j_gene: TRBJ2-3; d_gene: NA
CDR3aa: CASRELGNSYNEQFF; CDR3nt: TGTGCCAGCAGGGAACTCGGCAATTCCTACAATGAGCAGTTCTTC; abundance: medium-sized; v_gene: TRBV27; j_gene: TRBJ2-1; d_gene: NA
CDR3aa: CASSIVNRAYEQYF; CDR3nt: TGTGCCAGTAGTATAGTGAACAGGGCCTACGAGCAGTACTTC; abundance: few; v_gene: TRBV19; j_gene: TRBJ2-7; d_gene: NA
CDR3aa: CATSTDAGGGRPYNEQFF; CDR3nt: TGTGCCACCAGCACCGACGCGGGCGGGGGTCGCCCCTACAATGAGCAGTTCTTC; abundance: few; v_gene: TRBV15; j_gene: TRBJ2-1; d_gene: TRBD2
CDR3aa: CASLLDTQYF; CDR3nt: TGTGCCAGCTTACTAGATACGCAGTATTTT; abundance: NA; v_gene: TRBV2; j_gene: TRBJ2-3; d_gene: NA
CDR3aa: CASTHTGTGIYEQYF; CDR3nt: TGTGCCAGCACTCACACCGGGACAGGGATCTACGAGCAGTACTTC; abundance: medium-sized; v_gene: TRBV27; j_gene: TRBJ2-7; d_gene: TRBD1
CDR3aa: CASSSEWGGTDTQYF; CDR3nt: TGTGCCAGCAGCTCCGAGTGGGGGGGCACAGATACGCAGTATTTT; abundance: NA; v_gene: TRBV11-2; j_gene: TRBJ2-3; d_gene: NA
CDR3aa: CASSLLGGEQFF; CDR3nt: TGTGCCAGCAGCTTACTTGGCGGGGAACAGTTCTTC; abundance: NA; v_gene: TRBV7-3; j_gene: TRBJ2-1; d_gene: NA
CDR3aa: CASSIFFGVGNEKLFF; CDR3nt: TGTGCCAGTAGTATTTTTTTTGGGGTTGGTAATGAAAAACTGTTTTTT; abundance: medium-sized; v_gene: TRBV19; j_gene: TRBJ1-4; d_gene: NA
CDR3aa: CSARDLAGDSYNEQFF; CDR3nt: TGCAGTGCTAGAGATCTCGCGGGCGACTCCTACAATGAGCAGTTCTTC; abundance: few; v_gene: TRBV20-1; j_gene: TRBJ2-1; d_gene: NA
CDR3aa: CASSTGQSYEQYF; CDR3nt: TGTGCCAGCAGCACGGGACAGTCCTACGAGCAGTACTTC; abundance: medium-sized; v_gene: TRBV6-6; j_gene: TRBJ2-7; d_gene: TRBD1
CDR3aa: CAGQRAFF; CDR3nt: TGTGCCGGCCAGAGAGCTTTCTTT; abundance: large; v_gene: TRBV19; j_gene: TRBJ1-1; d_gene: NA
CDR3aa: CATKYGNEQCF; CDR3nt: TGTGCCACCAAGTATGGCAATGAGCAGTGCTTC; abundance: NA; v_gene: TRBV24-1; j_gene: TRBJ2-1; d_gene: NA
CDR3aa: CASSLEGNSYNEQFF; CDR3nt: TGTGCCAGCAGCTTAGAGGGCAACTCCTACAATGAGCAGTTCTTC; abundance: medium-sized; v_gene: TRBV7-2; j_gene: TRBJ2-1; d_gene: NA